This entry is about one T cell receptor beta chain. Its antigen has not been determined. Base-call qualities are not available, and no considerably larger clone is one nucleotide away. Trimming removed 3 bases from V and 0 bases from J, leaving 6 bases between the germline ends. As encoded in the germline V gene, CDR1 is SQVTM while CDR2 is ANQGSEA. The CDR3 runs 13 residues from the cysteine to the phenylalanine. The entry retains the CDR3 DNA only, 39 bases that are in frame from base 1. Peripheral blood CD8+ and CD4+ T cells from healthy donors, Susac syndrome patients and multiple sclerosis patients were profiled using high-throughput TCR beta sequencing. The multiple sclerosis controls were treatment-naive patients whose relapsing-remitting disease, either stable or active, fulfilled the revised McDonald criteria. Bulk CD8+ and CD4+ T cells were purified by magnetic negative isolation, while CD8+ TEMRA cells were enriched using FACS. Blood was collected in EDTA tubes and processed within 24 hours, with PBMCs isolated through density gradient centrifugation. PBMCs destined for TCR sequencing were cryopreserved in liquid nitrogen and later thawed in a 37 °C water bath. The sorted or isolated CD4+, CD8+ and CD8+ TEMRA cells reached a purity of at least 90%.

The record originates from a study of CD8 T cells in Susac syndrome (dated by TCRdb to about 2019). Background on the whole study: The study used repertoire sequencing to test whether antigen drove CD8+ T cell activation and differentiation in Susac syndrome. Clonality of the CD8+ T cell repertoire was compared between roughly eleven healthy donors, about 14 Susac syndrome patients and around 15 multiple sclerosis patients.

What the research found in general, with its limitations: The TCR sequencing and HLA analysis was acknowledged to have included a relatively small number of individuals.

RNA was extracted using the RNeasy kit, and about 0.5 to 1 ug of the RNA was reverse transcribed with random hexamers. TCR beta CDR3 regions were amplified with the immunoSEQ multiplex PCR assay covering 54 Vbeta and 13 Jbeta segments. Bias from PCR amplification was corrected by using a synthetic template baseline for primer optimization and for computational correction. In the source study's methods: Reads were assigned to V, D and J genes according to IMGT and analyzed in immunoSEQ Analyzer, with only productive sequences retained. Clonality was computed as one minus Shannon entropy normalized by log2 of the number of productive unique sequences. Public and private clones were assessed among the 100 most prevalent clones of each patient and control. Clones were defined as Susac-specific when absent from the healthy and MS cohorts, from about a thousand published viral clones and from other ImmuneACCESS disease sequences. The raw public reads went through TCRdb reprocessing: fastp at Q25, MiXCR clone calling, in-frame beta chains kept. Entries are consolidated by CDR3 protein sequence, retaining the most common genes and DNA. For this entry, the V and J calls and clone size follow TCRdb and not the study's own pipeline. Across this sample there are around 270,000 distinct CDR3 sequences, with about 89% seen only once. The biggest ten clones account for around 0.18% of the sample.

The TCR was taken from a human donor with multiple sclerosis. Sample: CD8+ T cells from PBMCs. Rearrangement joined TRBV29-1 to TRBJ1-3; too little of a D gene remains to name it. The CDR3 corresponds to CSVESNSGNTIYF. The DNA sequence reads TGCAGCGTTGAGTCGAACTCTGGAAACACCATATATTTT.